The next 27 T cell receptor beta chains were all read from a single sample in a study of cytomegalovirus exposure and HLA in healthy donors. With 60 Vbeta and 13 Jbeta primers, the PCR was carried out. Measured with immunoSEQ multiplex PCR; TCRdb has only the in-frame clones, and not every one. The sample lists about 160,000 clones; 63% were seen once. Sequencing was done on a sample of PBMCs. These receptors were obtained from a woman aged 55 to 70 in good health and CMV-seropositive.

This clone occurred a few times. The rearrangement joins TRBV6-5 to TRBJ1-2, with 8 nucleotides matching TRBD1. V dropped 2 bases and J dropped 4; count of bases not matched to a gene: 3. Germline V CDR1 and CDR2: MNHEY, SVGAGI. The CDR3 is 14 residues long. The DNA for the CDR3 is TGTGCCAGCAGTTACACAGGGGGTATCTATGGCTACACCTTC. Protein: CASSYTGGIYGYTF.

This clone showed up just a few times. This chain links TRBV28 with TRBJ2-3, with 11 bases aligning to TRBD2. J lost 6 bases, V lost 7 bases, and 9 bases had no gene match. CDR1 and CDR2 from the germline V gene are MDHEN and SYDVKM. This CDR3 is 15 amino acids long. The CDR3 here is CASISPGLADDTQYF. As DNA, the CDR3 is TGTGCCAGCATTTCACCGGGACTAGCGGATGATACGCAGTATTTT.

This chain joins TRBV6-5 and TRBJ2-7; D uncertain. The CDR3 runs to 13 residues. The V gene's germline CDR1 is MNHEY and CDR2 SVGAGI. V lost 0 bases and J lost 7, with 10 bases in between. The CDR3 here is CASSYSRSEEQYF. The CDR3 coding sequence is TGTGCCAGCAGTTACTCTAGGTCGGAGGAGCAGTACTTC.

V is TRBV5-4 and J is TRBJ2-1; the match to TRBD2 covers 8 bases. Germline V gene sequence: CDR1 SGHNT, CDR2 YYREEE (reference sequence). V lost 2 bases and J lost 15; bases outside the gene matches: 7. The CDR3 is 12 residues long. CDR3 in DNA: TGTGCCAGCAGCTTTGGGACTAGTTTGGGGTTCTTC. Its translation is CASSFGTSLGFF.

J is TRBJ2-7 and V is TRBV5-6, with D maybe TRBD2 (7 bases). V was pared by 5 bases and J by 2 bases, with 20 bases between. CDR1 and CDR2 from the germline V gene are SGHDT and YYEEEE. The CDR3 loop spans 16 amino acids. The CDR3 DNA follows: TGTGCCAGCAGTCAACGAATGGGGGGGCTTACCTACGAGCAGTACTTC. Translated: CASSQRMGGLTYEQYF.

The chain couples TRBV7-2 to TRBJ2-2; TRBD1 matches at 7 bases. Germline-derived CDR1 and CDR2 are SGHTA and FQGNSA. J was trimmed by 2 bases and V by 4 bases; bases with no gene match: 4. The CDR3 has 15 amino acids. DNA of the CDR3: TGTGCCAGCAGCTCCCGGGACAGCAACACCGGGGAGCTGTTTTTT. This translates into CASSSRDSNTGELFF. Full variable domain (remainder filled in from reference TRBV7-2 and TRBJ2-2): GAGVSQSPSNKVTEKGKDVELRCDPISGHTALYWYRQSLGQGLEFLIYFQGNSAPDKSGLPSDRFSAERTGGSVSTLTIQRTQQEDSAVYLCASSSRDSNTGELFFGEGSRLTVL.

J is TRBJ2-7 and V is TRBV7-8; D gene unclear. There are 13 residues in the CDR3. Deletions cut 3 bases from V and 4 bases from J, with 10 bases between. Germline CDR1 is SGHVS and CDR2 is FQNEAQ. Here the CDR3 reads CASSFPGRYEQYF. CDR3 coding DNA: TGTGCCAGCAGCTTCCCCGGCAGGTACGAGCAGTACTTC.

The J gene is TRBJ2-5, the V gene TRBV10-3; the D gene is possibly TRBD1 (6 bases). Germline V gene sequence: CDR1 ENHRY, CDR2 SYGVKD. Trimming left V 5 bases short and J 4 bases short, with 11 bases between. The CDR3 sequence is 13 residues long. The CDR3 loop reads CAISRTVRETQYF. The CDR3 nucleotides read TGTGCCATCAGTAGGACAGTCCGAGAGACCCAGTACTTC.

The chain links TRBV2 to TRBJ1-2; TRBD1 matches 10 bases. After removal of 4 bases from V and 4 bases from J, the junction contained 3 bases not matched to a gene. The germline V gene has CDR1 SNHLY and CDR2 FYNNEI. The CDR3 extends over 14 amino acids. CDR3 coding DNA: TGTGCCAGCAGTGTGACAGGGGGCATCTATGGCTACACCTTC. This translates into CASSVTGGIYGYTF. Based on the CDR3 plus reference TRBV2 and TRBJ1-2, the full variable domain is EPEVTQTPSHQVTQMGQEVILRCVPISNHLYFYWYRQILGQKVEFLVSFYNNEISEKSEIFDDQFSVERPDGSNFTLKIRSTKLEDSAMYFCASSVTGGIYGYTFGSGTRLTVV.

The chain joins TRBV7-2 to TRBJ2-1; TRBD1 agrees at 8 bases. The germline V gene has CDR1 SGHTA and CDR2 FQGNSA. The trim removed 3 bases at V and 1 base at J, leaving 2 bases unmatched. The CDR3 runs 15 residues. The CDR3 is CASSFTGGSYNEQFF. The CDR3 DNA is TGTGCCAGCAGCTTCACAGGGGGGTCCTACAATGAGCAGTTCTTC.

The V and J genes are TRBV7-9 and TRBJ1-1; TRBD1 might be the D (6 bases). The V end lost 5 bases, the J end lost 6 bases, and 16 bases lay between the germline ends. Per the germline V gene, CDR1 is SEHNR and CDR2 is FQNEAQ (reference sequence). CDR3 length equals 14 residues. The CDR3 DNA is TGTGCCAGCAGCGGAGAGGCCGCAGGGGCTGAAGCTTTCTTT. It translates to CASSGEAAGAEAFF.

V gene TRBV28 combines with J gene TRBJ2-5, with D possibly TRBD2 on 6 matching bases. CDR3 size: 18 residues. CDR1 and CDR2 (germline): MDHEN, SYDVKM. V lost 4 bases and J 3 bases, leaving 24 bases between the germline ends. CDR3 loop: CASSSPYWDSGKEETQYF. CDR3 sequence (DNA): TGTGCCAGCAGTTCCCCCTACTGGGACTCCGGAAAGGAAGAGACCCAGTACTTC.

As regards this clone: Relative to the germline gene, one junction end is altered; a read error may explain this. This chain uses TRBV28 with TRBJ1-1; the D is unclear. The CDR3 has 13 residues. Germline CDR1 MDHEN, CDR2 SYDVKM. CDR3 amino acids: CASSTHENAEAFF. CDR3 nucleotide sequence: TGTGCCAGCAGTACCCACGAGAACGCTGAAGCTTTCTTT.

V gene TRBV7-2 combines with J gene TRBJ2-5; D not resolved. CDR3 length: 12 residues. V lost 1 base, J lost 2 bases, and 2 bases lay in between. CDR1 is SGHTA and CDR2 is FQGNSA in the germline V gene. The CDR3 reads CASSLVQETQYF. The DNA for the CDR3 is TGTGCCAGCAGCTTAGTACAAGAGACCCAGTACTTC.

The genes are TRBV27 and TRBJ2-1; 8 positions match TRBD2. Per the germline V gene, CDR1 is MNHEY and CDR2 is SMNVEV (reference sequence). The CDR3 is 15 amino acids. The V segment lost 4 bases and the J segment 3 bases; nucleotides outside the gene matches: 5. This CDR3 is CASSSGLGSYNEQFF. The CDR3 DNA reads TGTGCCAGCAGTTCGGGACTAGGAAGCTACAATGAGCAGTTCTTC.

This clone was counted only a few times. The V call is TRBV7-9, the J call TRBJ2-3; TRBD2 is a possible D gene (5 bases). The length of the CDR3 is 15 residues. Trimming shortened V by 2 bases and J by 1 base, and 10 bases separated the two germline ends. Germline V gene lookup returns CDR1 SEHNR and CDR2 FQNEAQ (reference sequence). CDR3 sequence (DNA): TGTGCCAGCAGCTTAAACCTCGGGGGCACAGATACGCAGTATTTT. It yields the protein CASSLNLGGTDTQYF.

The chain combines TRBV9 with TRBJ2-7; 9 bases are shared with TRBD1. The germline V gene encodes CDR1 SGDLS and CDR2 YYNGEE. The CDR3 has 16 amino acids. V shed 3 bases and J 5 bases; nucleotides not matched to a gene: 12. The chain's CDR3 is CASSAATGTGFHEQYF. CDR3 DNA: TGTGCCAGCAGCGCCGCCACCGGGACAGGGTTCCACGAGCAGTACTTC.

This clone was seen only a few times. The chain recombines TRBV9 with TRBJ2-3, with 8 bases matching TRBD2. This CDR3 comprises 14 residues. The ends lost 3 bases at V and 7 bases at J; junction bases unmatched: 7. The germline gives CDR1 SGDLS, CDR2 YYNGEE. The CDR3 DNA follows: TGTGCCAGCAGCGAGGTAGCGGGAAAAAATACGCAGTATTTT. It codes for CASSEVAGKNTQYF.

This clone was seen just once. The J gene is TRBJ2-1, the V gene TRBV18; the match to TRBD2 covers 7 bases. Germline V gene sequence: CDR1 KGHSH, CDR2 LQKENI. The trim removed 6 bases at V and 6 bases at J, leaving 14 bases unmatched. CDR3 length: 16 residues. The CDR3 nucleotides read TGTGCCAGCTCCCCTAGTGGGTCTAGCGGTACCAATGAGCAGTTCTTC. As protein: CASSPSGSSGTNEQFF.

V usage is TRBV29-1 and J usage is TRBJ1-2; 7 positions agree with TRBD1. The CDR3 runs to 13 residues. Trimming at V came to 5 bases and at J to 4 bases, leaving 7 bases not matched to a gene. Germline CDR1 SQVTM, CDR2 ANQGSEA. The CDR3 protein is CSVRGQAIYGYTF. The CDR3 nucleotides read TGCAGCGTTCGAGGACAGGCAATCTATGGCTACACCTTC.

This clone was found a few times. This sequence joins TRBV28 and TRBJ2-2; D perhaps matches TRBD2 (6 bases). Trimming shortened V by 5 bases and J by 13 bases, and 11 bases separated the two germline ends. The CDR3 is 11 residues long. The germline gives CDR1 MDHEN, CDR2 SYDVKM. CDR3 amino acids: CASSRREALFF. CDR3 DNA: TGTGCCAGCAGTCGCAGGGAGGCGCTGTTTTTT.

This chain links TRBV2 with TRBJ2-3; possible D gene TRBD1, 5 bases. V gave up 4 bases and J gave up 5 bases, with 13 bases separating them. Germline-derived CDR1 and CDR2 are SNHLY and FYNNEI. This CDR3 contains 14 residues. The CDR3 protein is CASSVEGAGDTQYF. The CDR3 DNA reads TGTGCCAGCAGTGTAGAAGGGGCCGGAGATACGCAGTATTTT.

This clone was picked up a small number of times. J is TRBJ2-2 and V is TRBV4-3, with D possibly TRBD2 on 6 matching bases. The CDR3 covers 16 residues. Germline V gene sequence: CDR1 LGHNA, CDR2 YSLEER. Trimming cost V 0 bases and J 5 bases, with 13 bases left between them. CDR3 residues: CASSQEPTGTTGELFF. The DNA for the CDR3 is TGCGCCAGCAGCCAAGAACCTACGGGGACTACCGGGGAGCTGTTTTTT.

Here the CDR3 DNA reads TGCGCCAGTGGGGACCCTAGCGGAATAACCTACAATGAGCAGTTCTTC. This sequence encodes CASGDPSGITYNEQFF. V gene TRBV10-1 combines with J gene TRBJ2-1, with 7 bases lining up with TRBD2. The trim removed 9 bases at V and 2 bases at J, leaving 13 bases unmatched. Germline V gene lookup returns CDR1 WNHNN and CDR2 SYGVQD (reference sequence). The CDR3 is 16 residues long.

This clone was observed a handful of times. V is TRBV27 and J is TRBJ1-5; no definite D call. The CDR3 runs to 13 residues. The germline CDR1 and CDR2 sequences are MNHEY and SMNVEV (reference sequence). Trimming removed 5 bases at V and 0 bases at J, with 5 bases between. The CDR3 reads CASSPYSNQPQHF. DNA for the CDR3: TGTGCCAGCAGTCCCTATAGCAATCAGCCCCAGCATTTT.

This clone has only one observation. The rearrangement joins TRBV5-6 to TRBJ2-7; 8 bases match TRBD1. Germline loops: CDR1 SGHDT, CDR2 YYEEEE. The CDR3 has 16 residues. Unmatched junction bases numbered 10, after V lost 3 bases and J lost 2 bases. The CDR3 region has the DNA TGTGCCAGCAGCTCGGGACAGGCAGGGCCTCCCTACGAGCAGTACTTC. Its translation is CASSSGQAGPPYEQYF.

The chain couples TRBV6-1 to TRBJ2-2; 7 bases line up with TRBD1. With 6 bases clipped from V and 4 bases from J, the junction kept 5 bases outside the gene matches. Germline CDR1 is MNHNS and CDR2 is SASEGT. The CDR3 consists of 14 residues. CDR3 bases: TGTGCCAGCAGCCTAAGACAGGGCACCGGGGAGCTGTTTTTT. Translating gives CASSLRQGTGELFF.